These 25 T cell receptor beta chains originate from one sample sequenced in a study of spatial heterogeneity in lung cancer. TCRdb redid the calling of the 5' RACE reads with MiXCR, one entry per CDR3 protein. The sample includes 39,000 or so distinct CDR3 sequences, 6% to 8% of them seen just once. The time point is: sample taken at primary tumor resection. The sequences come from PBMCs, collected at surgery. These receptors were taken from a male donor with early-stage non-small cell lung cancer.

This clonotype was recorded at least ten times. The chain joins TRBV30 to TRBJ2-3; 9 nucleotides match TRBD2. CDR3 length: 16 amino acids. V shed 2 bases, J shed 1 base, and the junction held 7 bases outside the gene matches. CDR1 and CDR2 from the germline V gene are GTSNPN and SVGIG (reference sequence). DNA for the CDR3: TGTGCCTGGAGTTCGACTAGCGGAGCGGGCACAGATACGCAGTATTTT. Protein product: CAWSSTSGAGTDTQYF.

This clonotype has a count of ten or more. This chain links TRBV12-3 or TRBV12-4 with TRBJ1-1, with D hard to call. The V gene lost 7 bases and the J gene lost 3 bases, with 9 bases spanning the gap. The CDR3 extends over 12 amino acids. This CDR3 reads CASTSMDTEAFF. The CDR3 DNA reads TGTGCCAGCACCTCTATGGACACTGAAGCTTTCTTT.

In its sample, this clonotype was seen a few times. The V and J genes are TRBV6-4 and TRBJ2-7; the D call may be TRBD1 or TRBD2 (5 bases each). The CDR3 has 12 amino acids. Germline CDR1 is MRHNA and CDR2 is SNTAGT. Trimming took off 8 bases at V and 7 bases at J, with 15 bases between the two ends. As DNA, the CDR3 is TGTGCCAGCCGGGACCTCAGAGGGGAGCAGTACGTC. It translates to CASRDLRGEQYV.

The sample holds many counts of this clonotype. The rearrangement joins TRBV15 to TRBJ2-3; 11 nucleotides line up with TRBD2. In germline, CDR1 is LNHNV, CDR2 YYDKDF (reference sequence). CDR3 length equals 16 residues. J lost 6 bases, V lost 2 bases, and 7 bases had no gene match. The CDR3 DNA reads TGTGCCACCAGCAGACCATCTAGCGGGAGGAGTGATACGCAGTATTTT. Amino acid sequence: CATSRPSSGRSDTQYF.

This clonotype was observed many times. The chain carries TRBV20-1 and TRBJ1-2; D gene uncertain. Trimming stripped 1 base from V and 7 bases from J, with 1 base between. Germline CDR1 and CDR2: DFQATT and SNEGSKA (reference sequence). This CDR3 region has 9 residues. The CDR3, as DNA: TGCAGTGCTAGAGGTGGCTACACCTTC. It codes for CSARGGYTF.

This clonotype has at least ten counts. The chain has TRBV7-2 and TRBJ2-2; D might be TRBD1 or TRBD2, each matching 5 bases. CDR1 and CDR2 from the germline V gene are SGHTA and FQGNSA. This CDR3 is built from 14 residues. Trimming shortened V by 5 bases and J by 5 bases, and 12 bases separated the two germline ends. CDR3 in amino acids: CASSRGALTGELFF. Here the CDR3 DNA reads TGTGCCAGCAGCAGAGGGGCCTTGACCGGGGAGCTGTTTTTT.

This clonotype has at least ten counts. In DNA, the CDR3 is TGCGCCAGCAGCTTGGTCGACTCCCGAGAGGGCTACACCTTC. Translated: CASSLVDSREGYTF. The chain couples TRBV5-1 to TRBJ1-2; no reliable D call. V was clipped by 0 bases and J by 8 bases, with 14 bases between them. This CDR3 contains 14 residues. In germline, CDR1 is SGHRS, CDR2 YFSETQ.

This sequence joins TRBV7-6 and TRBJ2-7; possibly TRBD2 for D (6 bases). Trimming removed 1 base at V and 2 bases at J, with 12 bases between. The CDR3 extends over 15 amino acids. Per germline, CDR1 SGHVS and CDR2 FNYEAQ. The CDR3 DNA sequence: TGTGCCAGCAGCTTAGATCCGGGGGTGACCTACGAGCAGTACTTC. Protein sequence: CASSLDPGVTYEQYF.

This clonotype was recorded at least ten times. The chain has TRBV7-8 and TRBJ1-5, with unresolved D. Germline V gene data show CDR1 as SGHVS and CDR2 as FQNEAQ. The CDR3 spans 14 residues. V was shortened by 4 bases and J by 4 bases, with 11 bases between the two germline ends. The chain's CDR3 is CASSWGTRNQPQHF. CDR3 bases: TGTGCCAGCAGCTGGGGAACGCGTAATCAGCCCCAGCATTTT.

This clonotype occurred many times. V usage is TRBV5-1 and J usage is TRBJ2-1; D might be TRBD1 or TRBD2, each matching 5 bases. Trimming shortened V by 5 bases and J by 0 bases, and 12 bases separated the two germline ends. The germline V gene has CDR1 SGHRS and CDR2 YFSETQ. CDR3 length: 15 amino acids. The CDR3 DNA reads TGCGCCAGCAGGAATGTCGGGACCTCCTACAATGAGCAGTTCTTC. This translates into CASRNVGTSYNEQFF.

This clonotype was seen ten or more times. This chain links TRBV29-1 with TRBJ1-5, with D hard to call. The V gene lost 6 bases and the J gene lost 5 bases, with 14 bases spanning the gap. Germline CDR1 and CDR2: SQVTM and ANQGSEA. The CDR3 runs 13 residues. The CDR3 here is CSVAGNGDQPQHF. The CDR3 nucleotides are TGCAGCGTAGCCGGGAACGGAGATCAGCCCCAGCATTTT.

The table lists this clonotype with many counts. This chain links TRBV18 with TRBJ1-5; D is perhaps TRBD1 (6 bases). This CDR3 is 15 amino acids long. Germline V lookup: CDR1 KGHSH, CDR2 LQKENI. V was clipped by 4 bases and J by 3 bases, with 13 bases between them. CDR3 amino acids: CASSLEQGNNQPQHF. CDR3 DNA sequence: TGTGCCAGCTCACTCGAACAGGGTAACAATCAGCCCCAGCATTTT.

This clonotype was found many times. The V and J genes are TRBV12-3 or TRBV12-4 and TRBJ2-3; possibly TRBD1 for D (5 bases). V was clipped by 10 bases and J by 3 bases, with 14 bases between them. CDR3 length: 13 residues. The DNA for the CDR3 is TGTGCCACTAACTCGCAGGGTACAGATACGCAGTATTTT. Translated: CATNSQGTDTQYF.

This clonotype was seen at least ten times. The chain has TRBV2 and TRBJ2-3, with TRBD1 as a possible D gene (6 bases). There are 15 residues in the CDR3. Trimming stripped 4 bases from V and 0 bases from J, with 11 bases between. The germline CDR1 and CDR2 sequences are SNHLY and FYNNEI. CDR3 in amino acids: CASSGQGLSTDTQYF. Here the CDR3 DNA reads TGTGCCAGCAGTGGTCAGGGGCTAAGCACAGATACGCAGTATTTT.

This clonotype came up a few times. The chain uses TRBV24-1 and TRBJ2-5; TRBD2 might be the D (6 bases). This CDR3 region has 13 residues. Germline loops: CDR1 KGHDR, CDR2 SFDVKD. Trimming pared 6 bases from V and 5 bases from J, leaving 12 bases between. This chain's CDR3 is CATSPGDVETQYF. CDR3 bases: TGTGCCACCAGTCCGGGGGACGTCGAGACCCAGTACTTC.

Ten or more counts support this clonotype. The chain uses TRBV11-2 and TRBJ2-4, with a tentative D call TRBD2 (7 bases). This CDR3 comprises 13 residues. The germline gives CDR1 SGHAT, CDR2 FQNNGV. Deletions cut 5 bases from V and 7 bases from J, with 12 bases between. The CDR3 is CASSTGTINIQYF. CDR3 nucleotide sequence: TGTGCCAGCAGCACAGGGACTATCAACATTCAGTACTTC.

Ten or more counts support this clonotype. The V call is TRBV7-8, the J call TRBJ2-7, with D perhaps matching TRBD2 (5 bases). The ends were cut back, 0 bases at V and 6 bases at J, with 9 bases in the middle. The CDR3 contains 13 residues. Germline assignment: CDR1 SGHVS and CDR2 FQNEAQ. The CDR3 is CASSLAGVFEQYV. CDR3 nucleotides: TGTGCCAGCAGCTTAGCCGGGGTTTTCGAGCAGTACGTC.

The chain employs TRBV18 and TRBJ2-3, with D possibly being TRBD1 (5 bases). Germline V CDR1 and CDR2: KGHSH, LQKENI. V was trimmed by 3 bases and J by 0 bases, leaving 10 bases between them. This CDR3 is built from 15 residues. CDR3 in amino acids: CASSPRQSSTDTQYF. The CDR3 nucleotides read TGTGCCAGCTCACCGCGACAGTCTAGCACAGATACGCAGTATTTT.

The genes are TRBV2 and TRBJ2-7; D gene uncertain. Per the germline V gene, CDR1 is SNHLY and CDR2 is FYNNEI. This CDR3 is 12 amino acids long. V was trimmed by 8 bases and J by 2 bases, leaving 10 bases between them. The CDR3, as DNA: TGTGCCAGCGAGACTGACGCCTACGAGCAGTACTTC. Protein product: CASETDAYEQYF. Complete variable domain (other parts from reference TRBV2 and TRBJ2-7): EPEVTQTPSHQVTQMGQEVILRCVPISNHLYFYWYRQILGQKVEFLVSFYNNEISEKSEIFDDQFSVERPDGSNFTLKIRSTKLEDSAMYFCASETDAYEQYFGPGTRLTVT.

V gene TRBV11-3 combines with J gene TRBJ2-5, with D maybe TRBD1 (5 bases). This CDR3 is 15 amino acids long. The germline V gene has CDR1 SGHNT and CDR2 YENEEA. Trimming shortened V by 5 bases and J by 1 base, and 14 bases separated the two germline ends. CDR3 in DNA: TGTGCCAGCAGCCTACAGGTCCTGACCCAAGAGACCCAGTACTTC. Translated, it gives CASSLQVLTQETQYF.

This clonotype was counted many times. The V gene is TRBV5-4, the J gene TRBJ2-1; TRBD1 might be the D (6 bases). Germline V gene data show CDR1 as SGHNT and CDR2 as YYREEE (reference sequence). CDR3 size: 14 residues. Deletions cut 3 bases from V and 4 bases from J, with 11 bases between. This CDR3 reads CASSYAGDYNEQFF. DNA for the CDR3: TGTGCCAGCAGCTACGCAGGGGATTACAATGAGCAGTTCTTC.

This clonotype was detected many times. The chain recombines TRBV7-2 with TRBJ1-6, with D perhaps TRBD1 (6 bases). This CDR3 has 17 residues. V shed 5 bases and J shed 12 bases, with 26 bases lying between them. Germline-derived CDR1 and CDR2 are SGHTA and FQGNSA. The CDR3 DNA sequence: TGTGCCAGCAGCCCGAGGGACAAGTCCCAATTCATGGGACCCCTCCACTTT. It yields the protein CASSPRDKSQFMGPLHF.

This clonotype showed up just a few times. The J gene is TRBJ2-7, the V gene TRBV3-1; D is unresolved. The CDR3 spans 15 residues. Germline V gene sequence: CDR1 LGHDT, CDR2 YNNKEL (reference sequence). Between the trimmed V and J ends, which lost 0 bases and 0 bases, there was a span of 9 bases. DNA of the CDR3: TGTGCCAGCAGCCAAGAAATCGCAGTCTCCTACGAGCAGTACGTC. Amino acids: CASSQEIAVSYEQYV.

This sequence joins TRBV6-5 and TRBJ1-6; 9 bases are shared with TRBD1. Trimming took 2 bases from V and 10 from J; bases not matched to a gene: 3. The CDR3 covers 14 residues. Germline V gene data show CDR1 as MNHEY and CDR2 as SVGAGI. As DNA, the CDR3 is TGTGCCAGCAGTTACCGGACAGGGGAATCACCCCTCCACTTT. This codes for CASSYRTGESPLHF.

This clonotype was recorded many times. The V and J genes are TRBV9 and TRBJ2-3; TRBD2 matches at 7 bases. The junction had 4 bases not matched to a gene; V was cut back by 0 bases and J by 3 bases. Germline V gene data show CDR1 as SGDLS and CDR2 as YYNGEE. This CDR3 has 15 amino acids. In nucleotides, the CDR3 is TGTGCCAGCAGCGTAGATGGCGGGGGAACAGATACGCAGTATTTT. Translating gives CASSVDGGGTDTQYF.